This TCR beta chain was sequenced during a study of persistence of HIV-infected CD4 T cells. General study results and limits: Antigen-responding cells were enriched for degenerate expanded CDR3beta sequences.

There are a few counts of this clone. Its antigen is as yet unknown. The libraries were made with immunoSEQ version 4 in survey mode. The repertoire was sequenced with immunoSEQ multiplex PCR; TCRdb's copy has only in-frame clones and lacks some. Of 30,000 or so clones in the sample, 65% to 90% were seen once. CDR3 length equals 12 residues. The V end lost 4 bases, the J end lost 1 base, and 5 bases lay between the germline ends. The germline V gene has CDR1 MNHEY and CDR2 SVGEGT. Lysates of CMV-infected fibroblasts at approximately 9.4 ug/mL stimulated these cells. CD40L/CD69 double-negative CD45RO-high memory CD4+ T cells were collected. These HIV-1-infected adults initiated suppressive ART in chronic infection. Undetectable plasma HIV-1 RNA below 50 copies/mL lasted at least 4 years. CD8+ T cells were removed from PBMCs prior to stimulation.

The chain carries TRBV6-2 or TRBV6-3 and TRBJ2-7; no clear D gene. Sequences were derived from CD4+ T cells sorted from PBMCs after roughly 18-hour stimulation, sampled from a patient who received antiretroviral therapy. The TCR sequence derives from an adult man with HIV who was CMV-seropositive. Here the CDR3 reads CASSSQSYEQYF. The CDR3 DNA reads as TGTGCCAGCAGTTCCCAGTCCTACGAGCAGTACTTC.